The rows below give T cell receptor beta chains drawn from one sample of a study of cytomegalovirus exposure and HLA in healthy donors. Method: immunoSEQ multiplex PCR; TCRdb's copy keeps in-frame clones and lacks some. Of around 92,000 clones listed, more than 60% are singletons. Sequences were obtained from PBMCs. The receptors shown here come from a man in his sixties in good health and CMV-seropositive. The CDR3 runs from the conserved cysteine through the conserved F or W. Fields, in order: CDR3 DNA, CDR3 protein, clone size, V gene, J gene, D gene. A D gene is named only where the DNA matches it firmly. Size is stated for part of the rows, as once, few or many counts, or as a class when the clone is expanded.

TGTGCCAGCAGCTTAGGTCCAGCTAACTATGGCTACACCTTC,CASSLGPANYGYTF,NA,TRBV11-2,TRBJ1-2,NA
TGCGCCAGCAGTGAGTCGCTTACAGTGGGCACAGATACGCAGTATTTT,CASSESLTVGTDTQYF,NA,TRBV10-1,TRBJ2-3,NA
TGCGCCAGCAGCTTGGAGGGACAGGGCTACGAGCAGTACTTC,CASSLEGQGYEQYF,NA,TRBV5-1,TRBJ2-7,TRBD1
TGCGCCAGCAGCGGGGGGACAGTGACTAATGAAAAACTGTTTTTT,CASSGGTVTNEKLFF,NA,TRBV5-1,TRBJ1-4,TRBD1
TGTGCCAGCAGCACAACAGGGGGCTCTGGAAACACCATATATTTT,CASSTTGGSGNTIYF,NA,TRBV28,TRBJ1-3,TRBD1
TGTGCCAGTATCCGGAATCAGGGGGTCGGGGAGCTGTTTTTT,CASIRNQGVGELFF,NA,TRBV19,TRBJ2-2,TRBD1
TGTGCCAGCAGTCCTCTAGCGGGGGGGCAAGGAGAGACCCAGTACTTC,CASSPLAGGQGETQYF,NA,TRBV2,TRBJ2-5,TRBD2
TGTGCCAGCAGGTGGACAGGGAGCACAGATACGCAGTATTTT,CASRWTGSTDTQYF,NA,TRBV28,TRBJ2-3,TRBD1
TGTGCCAGCAGGAGACAGGGATCTGGAAACACCATATATTTT,CASRRQGSGNTIYF,once,TRBV28,TRBJ1-3,TRBD1
TGTGCCAGCAGCACGAGACAGTCCCGCACCGGGGAGCTGTTTTTT,CASSTRQSRTGELFF,NA,TRBV7-2,TRBJ2-2,NA
TGTGCCAGCAGCGACAGTTCAGCTGAAGCTTTCTTT,CASSDSSAEAFF,NA,TRBV2,TRBJ1-1,NA
TGTGCCAGCAGCAGGACTAGCGGGGACTACGAGCAGTACTTC,CASSRTSGDYEQYF,NA,TRBV7-9,TRBJ2-7,TRBD2
TGTGCCAGCAGCTTACGAACGGGTACGCAGTATTTT,CASSLRTGTQYF,NA,TRBV7-6,TRBJ2-3,NA
TGTGCCATCAGTGTGGGACAGGGGGGTTCGAATGAGCAGTTCTTC,CAISVGQGGSNEQFF,NA,TRBV10-3,TRBJ2-1,TRBD1
TGTGCCAGCAGCTTAGCGCGTAAGGGGGCGGACGAGCAGTACTTC,CASSLARKGADEQYF,NA,TRBV7-9,TRBJ2-7,TRBD1
TGTGCCACCAGCAGCGACCTCCGGGACACCCTTTTGGGTGGCTACACCTTC,CATSSDLRDTLLGGYTF,NA,TRBV15,TRBJ1-2,NA
TGCGCCAGCAGCTTCTCCCCCAGCTACGAGCAGTACTTC,CASSFSPSYEQYF,few,TRBV5-1,TRBJ2-7,NA
TGTGCCAGCAGCTTCGGACAGGGAAACACCGGGGAGCTGTTTTTT,CASSFGQGNTGELFF,NA,TRBV7-6,TRBJ2-2,TRBD1
TGTGCCAGCAGCTTTGACCTGGGGCAGGGGGATGGAAACACCATATATTTT,CASSFDLGQGDGNTIYF,few,TRBV5-6,TRBJ1-3,TRBD1
TGTGCCAGCAGTGCCCGCAGGGGCTACTATGGCTACACCTTC,CASSARRGYYGYTF,NA,TRBV6-1,TRBJ1-2,NA
TGTGCCTGGAGCTTCGGTGGGGGGTCCAATGAGCAGTTCTTC,CAWSFGGGSNEQFF,NA,TRBV30,TRBJ2-1,NA
TGTGCCAGCAGCCCGTACCCGGGACAGGGGGCTGGCACAGATACGCAGTATTTT,CASSPYPGQGAGTDTQYF,NA,TRBV9,TRBJ2-3,TRBD1
TGTGCCAGCAGCCTAACAGGGGGGCATCCCATCTACGAGCAGTACTTC,CASSLTGGHPIYEQYF,NA,TRBV14,TRBJ2-7,TRBD1
TGTGCCAGCAGTTGGACAGGGGGATCCTACGAGCAGTACTTC,CASSWTGGSYEQYF,NA,TRBV27,TRBJ2-7,TRBD1
TGTGCCAGCAGCTTGGAACAGGGGGCGCGGGATACGCAGTATTTT,CASSLEQGARDTQYF,NA,TRBV5-4,TRBJ2-3,TRBD1
TGCTCCAGCAGCCAAGATTTTGGACAGCATTCCGGGGAGCTGTTTTTT,CSSSQDFGQHSGELFF,NA,TRBV4-1,TRBJ2-2,NA
TGTGCCAGCAGTAACGACAGACGCACAGATACGCAGTATTTT,CASSNDRRTDTQYF,few,TRBV6-6,TRBJ2-3,NA
TGTGCCAGCAGCTTAGTAACAGGGGGCAGAACCGGGGAGCTGTTTTTT,CASSLVTGGRTGELFF,NA,TRBV7-9,TRBJ2-2,TRBD1
TGTGCCATCGGGCCTAGCGGGGGGCTAGATACGCAGTATTTT,CAIGPSGGLDTQYF,NA,TRBV10-3,TRBJ2-3,TRBD2
TGTGCCAGCAGTCACGGGGGGTCAAAAAACATTCAGTACTTC,CASSHGGSKNIQYF,few,TRBV7-2,TRBJ2-4,TRBD2
TGTGCCAGTACACAGACAGGGCTTAACACTGAAGCTTTCTTT,CASTQTGLNTEAFF,NA,TRBV19,TRBJ1-1,TRBD1
TGTGCCAGCAGTCTAGACGTAGGGGGCACAGATACGCAGTATTTT,CASSLDVGGTDTQYF,once,TRBV7-9,TRBJ2-3,NA
TGTGCCAGTAGTATTAGCGCGGTGAGGGAATCCTACGAGCAGTACTTC,CASSISAVRESYEQYF,NA,TRBV19,TRBJ2-7,NA
TGTGCCAGCAGCCCTCTGGGGGGAGGCTATACGCAGTATTTT,CASSPLGGGYTQYF,NA,TRBV7-3,TRBJ2-3,NA
TGTGCCAGCAGCCGAGCAGGTCAGGGGGTGTACGAGCAGTACTTC,CASSRAGQGVYEQYF,few,TRBV5-6,TRBJ2-7,TRBD1
TGTGCCTGGAGTGAGACAGGAGATACGCAGTATTTT,CAWSETGDTQYF,NA,TRBV30,TRBJ2-3,NA